The clone carrying this TCR beta chain came up many times. The record originates from a study of regulatory T cells in long-lasting Graves disease. Time point described: newly diagnosed GD, antithyroid drugs for less than 3 months. Generation of the TCR library employed RNA extracted from PBMCs. Building the TCR beta libraries relied on iRepertoire HTBI primers, and CDR3 regions underwent Arm-PCR. TCRdb processed the multiplex PCR reads anew with MiXCR; each CDR3 protein has one entry. The sample has around 480,000 distinct CDR3 sequences; roughly 15% are singletons. This CDR3 has 15 residues. V was clipped by 0 bases and J by 0 bases, with 9 bases between them. The germline CDR1 and CDR2 sequences are LGHNT and FRNRAP. These data also featured in a second study, about T cells in Graves' hyperthyroidism and ophthalmopathy.

The specimen was peripheral blood mononuclear cells (PBMCs), collected at new diagnosis, from a patient treated with antithyroid drugs. J is TRBJ2-7 and V is TRBV12-5; D possibly uses TRBD1 or TRBD2 (5 bases each). This clonotype was sampled from a woman aged 35 to 59 with Graves disease. This CDR3 is CASGLVLGDSYEQYF. CDR3 DNA: TGTGCTAGTGGTTTGGTACTGGGGGACTCCTACGAGCAGTACTTC.